Following are 11 T cell receptor beta chains from one sample sequenced in a study of T-cell reconstitution after alpha-beta-depleted transplantation in children. This sample's TCRbeta library carried unique molecular identifier barcodes. A single record per CDR3 protein comes from TCRdb applying MiXCR to the PCR reads. The sample yields hundreds of thousands of distinct CDR3 sequences, 13% seen once. The specimen comprised PBMCs, sampled from the stem cell graft. The receptors were gathered from a human donor who donated a stem cell graft to a child with Fanconi anemia.

This clonotype was picked up one time. The chain joins TRBV6-1 to TRBJ2-5; 7 nucleotides align to TRBD1. V gave up 2 bases and J gave up 4 bases; unmatched junction bases: 10. CDR1 is MNHNS and CDR2 is SASEGT in the germline V gene. This CDR3 comprises 16 residues. CDR3 loop: CASSEWGTGAGETQYF. The CDR3 DNA follows: TGTGCCAGCAGTGAATGGGGCACAGGGGCGGGAGAGACCCAGTACTTC.

This clonotype was counted only a few times. The chain is built from TRBV5-1 and TRBJ2-5; TRBD2 matches 7 bases. The CDR3 runs 17 residues. After removal of 4 bases from V and 0 bases from J, the junction contained 12 bases not matched to a gene. In germline, CDR1 is SGHRS, CDR2 YFSETQ. The CDR3 region has the DNA TGCGCCAGCAGCCGTATTAGGGCGGGGGAATACCAAGAGACCCAGTACTTC. It yields the protein CASSRIRAGEYQETQYF.

This clonotype was detected once. The rearrangement links TRBV2 to TRBJ2-3; 8 positions agree with TRBD1. J was trimmed by 3 bases and V by 4 bases; bases with no gene match: 9. The CDR3 has 16 amino acids. Per germline, CDR1 SNHLY and CDR2 FYNNEI. The CDR3 loop is CASSGFGQGATDTQYF. The CDR3, as DNA: TGTGCCAGCAGTGGGTTTGGCCAGGGGGCAACAGATACGCAGTATTTT.

V gene TRBV5-1 combines with J gene TRBJ2-7; the match to TRBD1 covers 7 bases. J gave up 1 base and V 0 bases, and 7 bases lay outside the gene matches. CDR3 length: 16 residues. CDR1 SGHRS and CDR2 YFSETQ come from the germline V gene. The CDR3 DNA is TGCGCCAGCAGCTTGGCCGAAGAGACAGGGTCCTACGAGCAGTACTTC. It is translated as CASSLAEETGSYEQYF.

This clonotype was seen at least ten times. The chain joins TRBV29-1 to TRBJ2-1, with D tentatively TRBD2 (5 bases). The CDR3 runs to 16 residues. Per germline, CDR1 SQVTM and CDR2 ANQGSEA. The V end was cut by 1 base, the J end by 7 bases, with 20 bases between. The CDR3 bases are TGCAGCGTTGAAGGTTTGAGCCGGGGTTCTGGTAATGAGCAGTTCTTC. This gives the protein CSVEGLSRGSGNEQFF.

This clonotype was detected a few times. V and J are TRBV12-3 or TRBV12-4 and TRBJ2-1, with D tentatively TRBD1 (5 bases). Trimming removed 6 bases at V and 6 bases at J, with 6 bases between. The CDR3 is made up of 11 amino acids. As DNA, the CDR3 is TGTGCCAGCAGGGACATCAATGAGCAGTTCTTC. This sequence encodes CASRDINEQFF.

This clonotype was observed at least ten times. The J gene is TRBJ2-6, the V gene TRBV5-1; perhaps TRBD1 as D (5 bases). Germline V gene lookup returns CDR1 SGHRS and CDR2 YFSETQ. The CDR3 consists of 15 residues. The V end was cut by 2 bases, the J end by 4 bases, with 10 bases between. In DNA, the CDR3 is TGCGCCAGCAGCTTCGACAGTATGGGGGCCAACGTCCTGACTTTC. This translates into CASSFDSMGANVLTF.

This clonotype was found a few times. The chain employs TRBV6-5 and TRBJ1-6; D unresolved. The V and J ends lost 0 bases and 9 bases respectively, with 12 bases between them. The CDR3 contains 15 residues. Looked up from germline, CDR1 is MNHEY and CDR2 is SVGAGI. The CDR3 nucleotides are TGTGCCAGCAGTTACTCGACGGCAACCTCTTCACCCCTCCACTTT. It is translated as CASSYSTATSSPLHF.

This clonotype came up many times. The V and J genes are TRBV5-4 and TRBJ2-5; no clear D gene. The CDR3 spans 14 residues. V lost 0 bases, J lost 2 bases, and 8 bases lay in between. CDR1 SGHNT and CDR2 YYREEE come from the germline V gene (reference sequence). The CDR3 DNA sequence: TGTGCCAGCAGCTTGGATGGCCCTCAAGAGACCCAGTACTTC. It translates to CASSLDGPQETQYF.

This clonotype was seen repeatedly, ten times or more. This chain uses TRBV18 with TRBJ1-1, with 7 bases identical to TRBD1. This CDR3 has 11 amino acids. V shed 6 bases and J 5 bases; nucleotides not matched to a gene: 0. CDR1 and CDR2 (germline): KGHSH, LQKENI. CDR3 coding DNA: TGTGCCAGCTCGACAGGGACTGAAGCTTTCTTT. This codes for CASSTGTEAFF.

This clonotype showed up many times. The chain recombines TRBV27 with TRBJ2-3; TRBD1 agrees at 9 bases. Germline V gives CDR1 MNHEY, CDR2 SMNVEV (reference sequence). The CDR3 has 14 amino acids. J was trimmed by 4 bases and V by 4 bases; bases with no gene match: 3. For the CDR3, the DNA is TGTGCCAGCAGTTCTACAGGGGGCCCAGATACGCAGTATTTT. Its protein product is CASSSTGGPDTQYF.